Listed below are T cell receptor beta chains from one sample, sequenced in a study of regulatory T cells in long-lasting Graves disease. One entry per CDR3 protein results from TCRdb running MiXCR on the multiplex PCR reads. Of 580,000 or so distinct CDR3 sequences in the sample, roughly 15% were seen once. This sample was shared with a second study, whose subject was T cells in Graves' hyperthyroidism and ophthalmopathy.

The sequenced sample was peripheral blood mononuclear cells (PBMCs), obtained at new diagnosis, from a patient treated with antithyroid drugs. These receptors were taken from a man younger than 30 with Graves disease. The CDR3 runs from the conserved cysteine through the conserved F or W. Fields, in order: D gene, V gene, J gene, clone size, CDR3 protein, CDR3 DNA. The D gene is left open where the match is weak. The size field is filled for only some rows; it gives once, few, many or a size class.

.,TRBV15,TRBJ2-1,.,CATSRDIQGPTNEQFF,TGTGCCACCAGCAGAGATATCCAGGGGCCGACTAATGAGCAGTTCTTC
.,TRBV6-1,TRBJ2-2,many,CAREDLNTGELFF,TGTGCCAGGGAGGACCTTAACACCGGGGAGCTGTTTTTT
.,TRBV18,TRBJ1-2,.,CASSRSNVAGVDGYTF,TGTGCCAGCTCACGGTCCAACGTCGCGGGGGTTGATGGCTACACCTTC
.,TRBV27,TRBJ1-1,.,CASSSLQGMGTEAFF,TGTGCCAGCAGTTCTCTCCAGGGGATGGGGACTGAAGCTTTCTTT
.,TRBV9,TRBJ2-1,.,CASSVPGLYNEQFF,TGTGCCAGCAGCGTCCCGGGTTTGTACAATGAGCAGTTCTTC
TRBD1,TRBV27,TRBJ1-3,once,CASSTVQGARGNTIYF,TGTGCCAGCAGTACCGTCCAGGGGGCCAGAGGAAACACCATATATTTT
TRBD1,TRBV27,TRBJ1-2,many,CATGTRGAEYGYTF,TGTGCCACCGGTACCAGGGGGGCGGAATATGGCTACACCTTC
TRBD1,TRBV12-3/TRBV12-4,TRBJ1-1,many,CASTTTGDTEAFF,TGTGCCAGCACTACCACAGGGGACACTGAAGCTTTCTTT
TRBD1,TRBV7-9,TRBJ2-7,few,CASSLGTGDTYEQYF,TGTGCCAGCAGCTTAGGGACAGGCGATACCTACGAGCAGTACTTC
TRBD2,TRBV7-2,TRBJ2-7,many,CASSISGTSYEQYF,TGTGCCAGCAGCATTAGCGGGACTTCCTACGAGCAGTACTTC
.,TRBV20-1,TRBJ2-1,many,CSARGTYLGYNEQFF,TGCAGTGCTAGGGGGACTTATTTGGGCTACAATGAGCAGTTCTTC
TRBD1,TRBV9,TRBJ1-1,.,CASSPGTGWNTEAFF,TGTGCCAGCAGCCCAGGGACAGGGTGGAACACTGAAGCTTTCTTT
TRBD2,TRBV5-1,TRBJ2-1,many,CASSPGIAGITGNEQFF,TGCGCCAGCAGCCCCGGTATAGCGGGAATCACGGGGAATGAGCAGTTCTTC
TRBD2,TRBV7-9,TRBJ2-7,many,CASSLVGGGRRVLSYEQYF,TGTGCCAGCAGCTTAGTCGGGGGGGGCCGGAGGGTCCTTTCCTACGAGCAGTACTTC
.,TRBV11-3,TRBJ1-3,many,CASSRYTGSSGNTIYF,TGTGCCAGCAGCCGATACACAGGGAGCTCTGGAAACACCATATATTTT
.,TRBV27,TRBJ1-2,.,CASSLGSGGSYGYTF,TGTGCCAGCAGTTTAGGTTCGGGCGGCAGTTATGGCTACACCTTC
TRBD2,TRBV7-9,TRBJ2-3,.,CASSPRGSGSPDTQYF,TGTGCCAGCAGCCCCCGGGGTAGCGGGAGTCCGGATACGCAGTATTTT
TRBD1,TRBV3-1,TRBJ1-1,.,CASSQDVTGVRGAFF,TGTGCCAGCAGCCAAGATGTGACAGGGGTAAGAGGAGCTTTCTTT
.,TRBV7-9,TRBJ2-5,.,CASSLGVGTTGETQYF,TGTGCCAGCAGCTTAGGGGTCGGTACTACGGGAGAGACCCAGTACTTC
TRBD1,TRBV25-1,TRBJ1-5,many,CASSEGGTGLGNQPQHF,TGTGCCAGCAGTGAAGGGGGGACAGGCCTTGGCAATCAGCCCCAGCATTTT
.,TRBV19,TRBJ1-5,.,CASSMGPRGQPQHF,TGTGCCAGTAGTATGGGACCCCGTGGTCAGCCCCAGCATTTT
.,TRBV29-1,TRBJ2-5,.,CSVEEHASQETQYF,TGCAGCGTTGAAGAACACGCTTCCCAGGAGACCCAGTACTTC
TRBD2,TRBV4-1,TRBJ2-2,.,CASSSPGGASNTGELFF,TGCGCCAGCAGCTCCCCGGGGGGGGCCTCTAACACCGGGGAGCTGTTTTTT
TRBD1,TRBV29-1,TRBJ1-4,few,CSVDRGIDEKLFF,TGCAGCGTTGACAGGGGGATCGATGAAAAACTGTTTTTT
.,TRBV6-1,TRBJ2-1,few,CASRARGWGEQFF,TGTGCCAGCAGGGCGAGAGGGTGGGGTGAGCAGTTCTTC
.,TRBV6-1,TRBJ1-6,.,CASSLHGSPLHF,TGTGCCAGCAGCCTCCACGGTTCACCCCTCCACTTT
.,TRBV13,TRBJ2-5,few,CASSLGRDIQETQYF,TGTGCCAGCAGCTTAGGGCGGGACATTCAAGAGACCCAGTACTTC
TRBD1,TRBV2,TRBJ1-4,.,CASSVDRGLATNEKLFF,TGTGCCAGCAGTGTCGACAGGGGCCTTGCAACTAATGAAAAACTGTTTTTT
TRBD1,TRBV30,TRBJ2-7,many,CAWSETGLEQYF,TGTGCCTGGAGCGAGACAGGGCTCGAGCAGTACTTC
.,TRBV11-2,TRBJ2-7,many,CASSLVMTGLEQYF,TGTGCCAGCAGCTTAGTTATGACAGGCTTGGAGCAGTACTTC
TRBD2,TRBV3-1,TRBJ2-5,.,CASSQVYAGSGLREGETQYF,TGTGCCAGCAGCCAAGTATACGCCGGGTCGGGATTGCGGGAGGGAGAGACCCAGTACTTC
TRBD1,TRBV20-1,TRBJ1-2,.,CSARDTDRGWEGYTF,TGCAGTGCTAGAGACACGGACAGGGGTTGGGAAGGCTACACCTTC
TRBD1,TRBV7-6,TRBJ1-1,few,CASSPYPGQGGQAFF,TGTGCCAGCAGCCCCTATCCGGGACAGGGCGGCCAAGCTTTCTTT
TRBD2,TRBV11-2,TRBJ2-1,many,CASSLEGAGGVNEQFF,TGTGCCAGCAGCTTAGAGGGGGCGGGAGGTGTGAATGAGCAGTTCTTC
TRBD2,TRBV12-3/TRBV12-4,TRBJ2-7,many,CASSEYGTTHSYEQYF,TGTGCCAGCAGCGAATACGGGACTACCCATTCCTACGAGCAGTACTTC
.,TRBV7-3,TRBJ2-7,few,CASSPLGAGYEQYF,TGTGCCAGCAGTCCCTTGGGGGCCGGCTACGAGCAGTACTTC
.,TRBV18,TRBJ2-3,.,CASSPFERDTQYF,TGTGCCAGCTCACCATTTGAGCGGGATACGCAGTATTTT
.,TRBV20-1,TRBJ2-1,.,CSATPGPLPSYNEQFF,TGCAGTGCAACCCCCGGGCCCCTCCCCTCCTACAATGAGCAGTTCTTC
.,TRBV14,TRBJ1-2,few,CASSLSSGNGYTF,TGTGCCAGCAGCCTCTCATCAGGAAACGGCTACACCTTC
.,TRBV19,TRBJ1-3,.,CATPIEGPSGNTIYF,TGTGCCACGCCGATTGAGGGCCCCTCTGGAAACACCATATATTTT
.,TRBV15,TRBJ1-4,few,CATSLNVGEPEKLFF,TGTGCCACCAGCCTCAACGTCGGGGAGCCCGAAAAACTGTTTTTT
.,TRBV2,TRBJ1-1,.,CASNRDTNTEASF,TGTGCCAGCAACCGGGACACGAACACTGAAGCTTCCTTT
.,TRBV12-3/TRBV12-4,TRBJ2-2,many,CASNPNTGELFF,TGTGCCAGCAACCCGAACACCGGGGAGCTGTTTTTT
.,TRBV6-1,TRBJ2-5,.,CASRGPVETQYF,TGTGCCAGCAGGGGTCCCGTTGAGACCCAGTACTTC
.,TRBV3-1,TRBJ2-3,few,CASSQEGWAVDTQYF,TGTGCCAGCAGCCAAGAGGGATGGGCTGTAGATACGCAGTATTTT
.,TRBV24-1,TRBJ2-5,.,CATSARGRQQETQYF,TGTGCCACCAGCGCGAGAGGCAGGCAACAAGAGACCCAGTACTTC
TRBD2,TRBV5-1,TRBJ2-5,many,CASSLVLGRAADQETQYF,TGCGCCAGCAGCTTGGTTCTCGGGAGGGCCGCGGACCAAGAGACCCAGTACTTC
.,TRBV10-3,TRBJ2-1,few,CAISETGSYNEQFF,TGTGCCATCAGTGAGACAGGGTCCTACAATGAGCAGTTCTTC
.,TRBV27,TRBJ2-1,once,CASSSGGYSYNEQFF,TGTGCCAGCAGCTCAGGGGGGTACTCCTACAATGAGCAGTTCTTC
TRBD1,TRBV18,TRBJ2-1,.,CASSPPTGGEDEQFF,TGTGCCAGCTCACCGCCGACAGGGGGCGAGGATGAGCAGTTCTTC
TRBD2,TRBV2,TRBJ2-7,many,CASSGGARSYEQYF,TGTGCCAGCAGCGGGGGGGCCAGATCCTACGAGCAGTACTTC
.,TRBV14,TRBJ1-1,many,CASSRGPDTEAFF,TGTGCCAGCAGCCGCGGTCCTGACACTGAAGCTTTCTTT
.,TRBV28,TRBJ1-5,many,CASSASKGFGNQPQHF,TGTGCCAGCAGTGCGTCGAAGGGCTTCGGCAATCAGCCCCAGCATTTT
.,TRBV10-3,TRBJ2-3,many,CAINQGTDTQYF,TGTGCCATCAATCAGGGGACAGATACGCAGTATTTT
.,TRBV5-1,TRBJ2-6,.,CASSYLRGAHSGANVLTF,TGCGCCAGCAGCTATCTGAGGGGGGCGCACTCTGGGGCCAACGTCCTGACTTTC
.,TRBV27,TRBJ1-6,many,CASSPDTYNSPLHF,TGTGCCAGCAGTCCCGACACGTATAATTCACCCCTCCACTTT